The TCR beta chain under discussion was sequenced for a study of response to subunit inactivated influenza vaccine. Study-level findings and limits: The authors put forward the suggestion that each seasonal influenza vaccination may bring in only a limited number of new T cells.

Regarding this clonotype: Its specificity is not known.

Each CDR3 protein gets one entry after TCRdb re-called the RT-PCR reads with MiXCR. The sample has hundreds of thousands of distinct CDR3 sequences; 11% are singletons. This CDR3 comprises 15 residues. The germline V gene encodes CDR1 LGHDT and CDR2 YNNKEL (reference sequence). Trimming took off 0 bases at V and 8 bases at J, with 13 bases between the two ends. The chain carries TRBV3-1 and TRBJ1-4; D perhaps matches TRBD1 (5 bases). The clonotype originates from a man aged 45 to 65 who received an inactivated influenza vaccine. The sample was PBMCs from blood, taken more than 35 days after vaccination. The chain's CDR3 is CASSQEGTVSEKLFF. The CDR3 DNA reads TGTGCCAGCAGCCAAGAGGGGACTGTTAGCGAAAAACTGTTTTTT.